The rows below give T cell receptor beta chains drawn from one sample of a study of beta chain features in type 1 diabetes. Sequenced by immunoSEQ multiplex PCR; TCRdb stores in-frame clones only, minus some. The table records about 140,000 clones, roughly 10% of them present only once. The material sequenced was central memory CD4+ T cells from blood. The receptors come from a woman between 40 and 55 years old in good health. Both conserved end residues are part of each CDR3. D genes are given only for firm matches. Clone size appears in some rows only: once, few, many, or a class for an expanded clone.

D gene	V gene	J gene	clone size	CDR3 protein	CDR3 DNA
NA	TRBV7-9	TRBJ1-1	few	CASSLTGGPNTEAFF	TGTGCCAGCAGTTTGACCGGGGGACCGAACACTGAAGCTTTCTTT
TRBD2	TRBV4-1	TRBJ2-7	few	CASRAGLAGPTRYEQYF	TGCGCCAGCAGAGCGGGACTAGCGGGACCAACTCGATACGAGCAGTACTTC
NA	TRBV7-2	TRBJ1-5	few	CASSFYAEQPQHF	TGTGCCAGCAGCTTTTACGCAGAACAGCCCCAGCATTTT
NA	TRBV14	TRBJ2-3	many	CASSQVLGSDTQYF	TGTGCCAGCAGCCAAGTCCTCGGGTCGGATACGCAGTATTTT
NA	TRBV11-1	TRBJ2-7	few	CASSPLSDSLQGEQYF	TGTGCCAGCAGCCCACTATCCGACAGTCTCCAAGGCGAGCAGTACTTC
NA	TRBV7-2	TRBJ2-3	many	CASSLAPFPGQTDTQYF	TGTGCCAGCAGCTTAGCGCCCTTTCCGGGACAAACAGATACGCAGTATTTT
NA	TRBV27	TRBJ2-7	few	CASRPGQVTGEQYF	TGTGCCAGCAGACCGGGACAAGTAACGGGCGAGCAGTACTTC
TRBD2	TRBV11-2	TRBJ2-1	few	CASSFWRGGNEQFF	TGTGCCAGCAGCTTCTGGCGGGGGGGCAATGAGCAGTTCTTC
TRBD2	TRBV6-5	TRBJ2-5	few	CASSPGGGAGGTQYF	TGTGCCAGCAGCCCTGGCGGGGGGGCCGGCGGGACCCAGTACTTC
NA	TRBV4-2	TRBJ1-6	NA	CASSQGTANYNSPLHF	TGTGCCAGCAGCCAAGGGACAGCAAACTATAATTCACCCCTCCACTTT
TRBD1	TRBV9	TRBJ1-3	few	CASTQGVSGNTIYF	TGTGCCAGCACCCAGGGGGTCTCTGGAAACACCATATATTTT
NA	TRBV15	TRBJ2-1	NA	CATSRDPANQVGEQFF	TGTGCCACCAGCAGAGATCCGGCAAACCAGGTCGGTGAGCAGTTCTTC
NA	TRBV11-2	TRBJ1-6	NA	CASRGGPNSPLHF	TGTGCCAGTCGGGGGGGGCCCAATTCACCCCTCCACTTT
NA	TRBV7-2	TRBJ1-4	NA	CASSLMAPGQGGKLFF	TGTGCCAGCAGCTTAATGGCCCCCGGGCAGGGTGGCAAACTGTTTTTT
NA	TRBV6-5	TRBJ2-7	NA	CASSYLITGFGEQYF	TGTGCCAGCAGCTACCTAATCACAGGGTTTGGAGAGCAGTACTTC
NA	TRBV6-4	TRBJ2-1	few	CASSDTGREQFF	TGTGCCAGCAGTGACACAGGGCGGGAGCAGTTCTTC
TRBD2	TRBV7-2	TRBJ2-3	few	CASSLGLAGARNTDTQYF	TGTGCCAGCAGCTTAGGACTAGCGGGGGCTCGCAACACAGATACGCAGTATTTT
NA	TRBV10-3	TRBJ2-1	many	CAISERPGSYNEQFF	TGTGCCATCAGTGAGAGACCGGGAAGTTACAATGAGCAGTTCTTC
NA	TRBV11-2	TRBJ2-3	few	CASSATASIDTQYF	TGTGCCAGCAGCGCTACTGCCTCCATAGATACGCAGTATTTT
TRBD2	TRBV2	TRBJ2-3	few	CASSSGGAGTDTQYF	TGTGCCAGCAGTAGCGGGGGGGCCGGAACAGATACGCAGTATTTT
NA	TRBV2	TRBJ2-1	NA	CASSILGLASDEQFF	TGTGCCAGCAGCATTTTGGGGCTAGCGAGCGATGAGCAGTTCTTC
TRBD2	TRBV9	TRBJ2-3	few	CASSELASGADTQYF	TGTGCCAGCAGCGAGCTGGCTAGCGGGGCGGATACGCAGTATTTT
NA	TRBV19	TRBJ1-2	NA	CASSIVAPRGDYGYTF	TGTGCCAGTAGTATAGTGGCCCCCCGAGGAGATTATGGCTACACCTTC
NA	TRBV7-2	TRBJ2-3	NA	CASSLNTPPDTQYF	TGTGCCAGCAGCTTAAACACCCCCCCAGATACGCAGTATTTT
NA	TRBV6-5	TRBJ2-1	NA	CASRWDNHNEQFF	TGTGCCAGCAGATGGGACAACCACAATGAGCAGTTCTTC
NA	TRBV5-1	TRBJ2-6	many	CASRSEGANVLTF	TGCGCCAGCAGGAGTGAGGGAGCCAACGTCCTGACTTTC
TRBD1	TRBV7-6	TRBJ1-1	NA	CASSLQGARDTEAFF	TGTGCCAGCAGCTTACAGGGGGCGCGGGACACTGAAGCTTTCTTT
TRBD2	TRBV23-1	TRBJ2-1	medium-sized	CASSQSHLYAGGRGSYNEQFF	TGCGCCAGCAGTCAATCGCACCTCTACGCGGGGGGGCGGGGCTCCTACAATGAGCAGTTCTTC
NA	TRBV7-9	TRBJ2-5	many	CASTLEGRGETQYF	TGTGCCAGCACCTTGGAGGGTAGAGGAGAGACCCAGTACTTC
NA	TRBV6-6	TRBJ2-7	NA	CASSSGSTYEQYF	TGTGCCAGCAGTTCTGGGAGTACCTATGAGCAGTACTTC
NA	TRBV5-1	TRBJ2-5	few	CASSFSGAEETQYF	TGCGCCAGCAGCTTCAGTGGGGCGGAAGAGACCCAGTACTTC
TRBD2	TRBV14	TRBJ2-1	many	CASSDGAGGLNEQFF	TGTGCCAGCAGCGATGGAGCGGGGGGGCTTAATGAGCAGTTCTTC
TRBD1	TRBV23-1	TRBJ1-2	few	CASSPTQDRGSDYTF	TGCGCCAGCAGTCCAACCCAAGACAGGGGTTCGGACTACACCTTC
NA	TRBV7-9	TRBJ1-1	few	CASSLDLGADKNTEAFF	TGTGCCAGCAGCTTAGACTTGGGCGCGGACAAGAACACTGAAGCTTTCTTT
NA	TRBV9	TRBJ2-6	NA	CASSVAPLPTIPVSGANVLTF	TGTGCCAGCAGCGTAGCTCCTCTTCCGACAATTCCTGTATCTGGGGCCAACGTCCTGACTTTC
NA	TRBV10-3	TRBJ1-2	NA	CAISESIPDGYTF	TGTGCCATCAGTGAGTCGATTCCAGATGGCTACACCTTC
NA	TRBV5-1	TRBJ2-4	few	CASSLAAGVAKNIQYF	TGCGCCAGCAGCTTGGCCGCAGGGGTGGCCAAAAACATTCAGTACTTC
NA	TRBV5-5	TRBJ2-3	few	CASSLSFVTDTQYF	TGTGCCAGCAGCTTGTCGTTCGTCACAGATACGCAGTATTTT
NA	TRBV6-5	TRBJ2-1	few	CASNKLWGGYEQFF	TGTGCCAGCAATAAGTTGTGGGGGGGCTATGAGCAGTTCTTC
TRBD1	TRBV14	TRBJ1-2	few	CASSQDMRTGENYGYTF	TGTGCCAGCAGCCAAGATATGCGAACAGGGGAGAACTATGGCTACACCTTC
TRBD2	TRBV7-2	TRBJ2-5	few	CASSSGLVGETQYF	TGTGCCAGCAGCTCCGGACTAGTTGGGGAGACCCAGTACTTC
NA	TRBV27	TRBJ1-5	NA	CASRRGTTGLPQHF	TGTGCCAGCAGGAGGGGCACCACAGGGCTGCCCCAGCATTTT
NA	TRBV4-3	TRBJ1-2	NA	CASSQELGVGGYTF	TGCGCCAGCAGCCAAGAGTTAGGGGTAGGAGGCTACACCTTC
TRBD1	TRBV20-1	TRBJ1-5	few	CSARTGVTQHF	TGCAGTGCTAGAACAGGGGTAACCCAGCATTTT
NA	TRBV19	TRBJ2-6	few	CASSIEGRQSGANVLTF	TGTGCCAGTAGTATAGAGGGCAGACAATCTGGGGCCAACGTCCTGACTTTC
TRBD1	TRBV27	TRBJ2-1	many	CASSYLGQGNEQFF	TGTGCCAGCAGTTACCTGGGACAGGGCAATGAGCAGTTCTTC
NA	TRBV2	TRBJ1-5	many	CASSFGGNQPQHF	TGTGCCAGCAGTTTCGGGGGCAATCAGCCCCAGCATTTT
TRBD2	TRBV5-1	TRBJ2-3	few	CASSFLAGESTDTQYF	TGCGCCAGCAGCTTTTTAGCGGGGGAGAGCACAGATACGCAGTATTTT
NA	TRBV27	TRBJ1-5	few	CASSEAGGRAQPQHF	TGTGCCAGCAGTGAGGCCGGGGGGCGGGCTCAGCCCCAGCATTTT